This T cell receptor beta chain came from a study of spatial heterogeneity in lung cancer (dated by TCRdb to about 2019). Some background on the complete study: Beta-chain transcripts were consistently detected in greater numbers than alpha-chain transcripts, which likely reflects a higher abundance of beta-chain transcripts. At surgery, both alpha and beta chains were TCR-sequenced in approximately 210 tumor regions, fewer than 85 matched nontumor lung samples and 50 to 60 PBMC samples. Nonsynonymous mutation counts, determined by whole-exome sequencing of tumor tissue, were related to features of the TCR repertoire. In non-small cell lung cancer, the study made a quantitative comparison of TCR alpha and beta repertoires among multiple tumor regions, matched nontumor lung and blood. In the raw uncorrected reads, each unique combination of TCR and UMI appeared more than ten times on average.

Library preparation employed 5' RACE. TCRdb shows the sequencer as NextSeq 500. In the TCR library protocol, a unique molecular identifier was attached to each TCR cDNA molecule so that PCR and sequencing errors could be corrected. Per the source publication's procedure: TCR identification, UMI-based error correction and CDR3 extraction were performed with Decombinator tools. TCRs above a frequency of 2 per 1,000, corresponding to the top 1% of the tumor frequency distribution, were defined as expanded. Renyi diversity was calculated using the R vegan package after each repertoire was subsampled 100 times to 5,000 TCRs. To build CDR3 similarity networks, amino acid triplet string-kernel similarity was used, and CDR3s were connected when their pairwise similarity was above 0.82. TCRdb applied fastp at Q25 and MiXCR to the public reads, then kept only in-frame beta chains. A single entry per CDR3 protein holds the most common genes and DNA from its merged rows. None of the V and J calls come from the authors' own analysis; TCRdb made them. The sample contains 50,000 to 65,000 distinct CDR3 sequences, over 5.5% of them found a single time. The top ten clones comprise approximately 2.6% of the sample.

This sample's time point label indicates: sample taken at primary tumor resection. Whole RNA extracted from tumor and nontumor lung tissue, or from cryopreserved PBMC samples, was used for TCR sequencing without cell sorting. Donors were 70 or so patients with early-stage, untreated non-small cell lung cancer from the lung TRACERx cohort. Only patients with enough RNA available from two or more tumor regions were chosen for TCR sequencing. General study outcomes and caveats: Ubiquitous expanded tumor TCRs showed up in blood more often at tumor resection than at routine follow-up. Confirming at a functional level the hypothesis that regional TCRs recognize regional mutations was considered to require additional single-cell paired TCR alpha and beta sequencing.

This clonotype was detected ten times or more. It has no known antigen specificity. Base quality data are lacking; no much larger clone is found one base away. The CDR3 starts with the cysteine, ends with the phenylalanine, and has 14 residues. Just CDR3 DNA is preserved here, 42 bases in frame from base 1. V lost 2 bases and J lost 7 bases; the stretch between them is 11 bases long. Via the germline V gene, CDR1 is KGHSH and CDR2 LQKENI. The source is a female donor with early-stage non-small cell lung cancer. The sequences come from PBMCs, collected at surgery. Here the chain combines TRBV18 and TRBJ2-2; no D gene is confidently identified. The DNA sequence is as follows: TGTGCCAGCTCACCAGACGTTGTGAGCGGGGAGCTGTTTTTT. It encodes CASSPDVVSGELFF.